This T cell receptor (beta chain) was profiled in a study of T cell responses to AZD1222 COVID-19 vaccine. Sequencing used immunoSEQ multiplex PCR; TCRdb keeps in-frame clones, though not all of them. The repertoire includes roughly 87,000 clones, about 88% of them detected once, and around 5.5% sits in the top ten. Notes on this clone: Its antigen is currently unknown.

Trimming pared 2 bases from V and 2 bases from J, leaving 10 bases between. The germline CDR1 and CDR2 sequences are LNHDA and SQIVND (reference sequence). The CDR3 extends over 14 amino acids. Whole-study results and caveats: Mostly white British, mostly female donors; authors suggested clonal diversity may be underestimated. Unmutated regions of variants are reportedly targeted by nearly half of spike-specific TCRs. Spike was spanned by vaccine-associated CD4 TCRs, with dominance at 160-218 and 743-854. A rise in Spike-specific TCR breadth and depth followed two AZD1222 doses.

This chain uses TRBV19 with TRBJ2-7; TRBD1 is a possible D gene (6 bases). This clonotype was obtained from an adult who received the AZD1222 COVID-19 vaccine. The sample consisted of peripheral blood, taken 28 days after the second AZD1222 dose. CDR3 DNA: TGTGCCAGTAGTATAACAGGGATCGCCTACGAGCAGTACTTC. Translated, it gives CASSITGIAYEQYF.